The sequence of this T cell receptor beta chain was determined in a study of tumor-infiltrating lymphocytes in oesophageal squamous cell carcinoma (dated by TCRdb to 2016 to 2017). Library method: PCR. The run used an Illumina HiSeq 2000. TCRdb applied fastp at Q25 and MiXCR to the public reads, then kept only in-frame beta chains. Every distinct CDR3 protein forms one entry, paired with its most common genes and DNA. In all, the sample holds about 20,000 distinct CDR3 sequences, and around 43% of those were seen once. Jointly, the top ten make up about 19% of the sample. This clonotype has a handful of counts. The antigen this receptor binds is unknown. No much larger clonotype is one base removed from it; base qualities were not supplied. As encoded in the germline V gene, CDR1 is SGHVS while CDR2 is FQNEAQ. The CDR3, from cysteine to phenylalanine, totals 12 residues. Of all the DNA, just the CDR3 is kept, 36 bases in frame from base 1.

The sequence joins TRBV7-8 to TRBJ2-6, with the identity of the D gene unclear. The DNA matches TRBJ2-5 better at its end, which makes the J call doubtful. Input material: normal esophageal tissue next to the tumor. The receptor was derived from a female donor with esophageal squamous cell carcinoma. The CDR3 region: CASSLPKETQYF. The DNA reads as follows: TGTGCCAGCAGCTTACCCAAAGAGACCCAGTACTTC.